These 18 T cell receptor beta chains were all obtained from the same sample, sequenced in a study of somatic mutations in cytotoxic T cells in rheumatoid arthritis. TCRdb's table, derived via immunoSEQ multiplex PCR, lists solely in-frame clones and lacks some. The table has some 12,000 clones, 83% seen once. Sequencing was carried out using CD8+ T cells sorted from blood. Receptor source: a woman aged 60-75 years in good health.

This chain joins TRBV7-6 and TRBJ2-7; D may be TRBD2 (5 bases). This CDR3 has 15 amino acids. Germline CDR1 reads SGHVS; CDR2 reads FNYEAQ. Between the trimmed V and J ends, which lost 0 bases and 3 bases, there was a span of 12 bases. The CDR3 here is CASSLATGNNYEQYF. In DNA, the CDR3 is TGTGCCAGCAGCTTAGCGACGGGGAATAACTACGAGCAGTACTTC.

This chain connects TRBV6-1 to TRBJ1-4; 7 bases align to TRBD1. The CDR3 is 15 residues long. Germline V gene data show CDR1 as MNHNS and CDR2 as SASEGT. V trimming: 3 bases; J trimming: 2 bases; junction bases outside the gene matches: 3. The CDR3 sequence is CASSETTGTNEKLFF. CDR3 in DNA: TGTGCCAGCAGTGAGACGACAGGGACTAATGAAAAACTGTTTTTT.

This clone appeared once. The rearrangement uses TRBV14 and TRBJ2-7; 7 bases fit TRBD1. From germline, CDR1 is SGHDN and CDR2 FVKESK. The V and J ends lost 4 bases and 3 bases, in that order; junction bases with no gene match: 9. This CDR3 region has 15 residues. In DNA form, the CDR3 reads TGTGCCAGCAGCCTTGGATTGACAGGGTTCTACGAGCAGTACTTC. This encodes CASSLGLTGFYEQYF.

The rearrangement joins TRBV28 to TRBJ1-4; D uncertain. CDR1 is MDHEN and CDR2 is SYDVKM in the germline V gene. CDR3 length: 14 residues. The germline V and J ends were trimmed by 4 bases and 7 bases, with 13 bases remaining between them. For the CDR3, the DNA is TGTGCCAGCAGTTACCCTTCTAGTGGTGAAAAACTGTTTTTT. Residues: CASSYPSSGEKLFF. The full variable domain, in which reference TRBV28 and TRBJ1-4 provide the parts outside the CDR3, is DVKVTQSSRYLVKRTGEKVFLECVQDMDHENMFWYRQDPGLGLRLIYFSYDVKMKEKGDIPEGYSVSREKKERFSLILESASTNQTSMYLCASSYPSSGEKLFFGSGTQLSVL.

V usage is TRBV7-6 and J usage is TRBJ2-3, with a tentative D call TRBD1 (6 bases). Germline V gene sequence: CDR1 SGHVS, CDR2 FNYEAQ. The V end lost 7 bases, the J end lost 0 bases, and 14 bases lay between the germline ends. This CDR3 has 15 amino acids. As DNA, the CDR3 is TGTGCCAGCAACCCAGGGGTAGCGAGCACAGATACGCAGTATTTT. Its protein product is CASNPGVASTDTQYF.

This clone was detected a few times. The V call is TRBV5-4, the J call TRBJ2-3; no reliable D call. CDR3 size: 13 residues. From germline, CDR1 is SGHNT and CDR2 YYREEE (reference sequence). V was clipped by 0 bases and J by 4 bases, with 6 bases between them. The CDR3 nucleotides read TGTGCCAGCAGCTTGGATTCCGCAGATACGCAGTATTTT. Translating it yields CASSLDSADTQYF.

The chain joins TRBV11-1 to TRBJ2-7; 7 bases are a match to TRBD1. CDR3 length equals 16 residues. In germline, CDR1 is SGHAT, CDR2 FQDESV (reference sequence). With 6 bases clipped from V and 3 bases from J, the junction kept 14 bases outside the gene matches. CDR3 in DNA: TGTGCCAGCAGTCAAACAGGGGACATAACCTTCTACGAGCAGTACTTC. The encoded protein is CASSQTGDITFYEQYF.

The chain has TRBV2 and TRBJ1-1; 10 bases align to TRBD1. Per the germline V gene, CDR1 is SNHLY and CDR2 is FYNNEI. This CDR3 contains 12 residues. V shed 9 bases and J 7 bases; nucleotides not matched to a gene: 5. The CDR3, as DNA: TGTGCCAGGGGGGACAGGGGCGATGAAGCTTTCTTT. The encoded protein is CARGDRGDEAFF.

The rearrangement links TRBV27 to TRBJ1-2; maybe TRBD1 (5 bases). The CDR3 contains 14 residues. V was pared by 3 bases and J by 3 bases, with 11 bases between. CDR1 and CDR2 from the germline V gene are MNHEY and SMNVEV (reference sequence). This chain's CDR3 is CASSLGREDYGYTF. CDR3 DNA: TGTGCCAGCAGTTTGGGCAGGGAGGACTATGGCTACACCTTC.

V gene TRBV27 combines with J gene TRBJ1-1; TRBD1 might be the D (6 bases). CDR3 length equals 15 residues. The germline gives CDR1 MNHEY, CDR2 SMNVEV (reference sequence). With 7 bases removed from V and 0 bases from J, the gap between germline ends came to 15 bases. The CDR3 DNA sequence: TGTGCCAGCAAAAATAGCGGGGGGCTGAACACTGAAGCTTTCTTT. This encodes CASKNSGGLNTEAFF.

The rearrangement links TRBV27 to TRBJ2-5; TRBD2 matches at 7 bases. CDR1 MNHEY and CDR2 SMNVEV come from the germline V gene (reference sequence). CDR3 length equals 13 residues. V lost 0 bases, J lost 5 bases, and 0 bases stayed unmatched. CDR3 sequence: CASSLSGGETQYF. The CDR3 DNA reads TGTGCCAGCAGTTTATCGGGAGGGGAGACCCAGTACTTC.

The rearrangement links TRBV5-1 to TRBJ2-7, with D tentatively TRBD2 (7 bases). This CDR3 is 17 amino acids long. The V and J ends lost 1 base and 6 bases respectively, with 23 bases between them. Per the germline V gene, CDR1 is SGHRS and CDR2 is YFSETQ. The CDR3 nucleotides are TGCGCCAGCAGCTTGAACGCGCCCGGGGGGCCAGGAGGCGAGCAGTACTTC. It codes for CASSLNAPGGPGGEQYF.

The chain links TRBV7-9 to TRBJ2-3; TRBD1 matches at 9 bases. CDR1 is SEHNR, CDR2 FQNEAQ, per germline (reference sequence). CDR3 length equals 18 residues. V was clipped by 6 bases and J by 0 bases; unmatched bases: 13. The CDR3, as DNA: TGTGCCAGCAGGTACACCGGGACAGGGCCCCCTAGCACAGATACGCAGTATTTT. This sequence encodes CASRYTGTGPPSTDTQYF.

This clone was seen a single time. The chain has TRBV9 and TRBJ1-3; unclear D gene. The V gene's germline CDR1 is SGDLS and CDR2 YYNGEE. The CDR3 is 13 amino acids. Trimming stripped 4 bases from V and 6 bases from J, with 11 bases between. The CDR3 nucleotides read TGTGCCAGCAGCCCTCAACTCTTAAACACCATATATTTT. This codes for CASSPQLLNTIYF.

The V and J genes are TRBV12-2 and TRBJ2-2; TRBD1 is the table's D call and was not checked against the DNA. TRBV12-2 is deemed a pseudogene. CDR3 length equals 18 residues. The CDR3 loop reads CASRPQSRGKSDTGELFF. The DNA of the CDR3 is TGTGCAAGTCGCCCCCAATCCAGGGGAAAGAGTGACACCGGGGAGCTGTTTTTT.

The J gene is TRBJ2-3, the V gene TRBV27; 9 nucleotides agree with TRBD2. Germline assignment: CDR1 MNHEY and CDR2 SMNVEV (reference sequence). After removal of 0 bases from V and 5 bases from J, the junction contained 6 bases not matched to a gene. The CDR3 is 16 residues long. The CDR3 coding sequence is TGTGCCAGCAGTTTATCGGCGGGGGGGCTGCAAGATACGCAGTATTTT. Protein: CASSLSAGGLQDTQYF.

The chain combines TRBV7-3 with TRBJ2-2; perhaps TRBD2 as D (6 bases). Germline V lookup: CDR1 SGHTA, CDR2 FQGTGA. Trimming stripped 1 base from V and 4 bases from J, with 13 bases between. This CDR3 comprises 16 residues. This CDR3 is CASSLIWSEGTGELFF. CDR3 bases: TGTGCCAGCAGCTTAATTTGGTCGGAGGGCACCGGGGAGCTGTTTTTT.

Remarks on this clone: This sequence is one base from a far larger clone and is likely a read error. The CDR3 region has the DNA TGTGCCACCAGTTACAGCCACGGGCAGCCCCAGCATTTT. Protein: CATSYSHGQPQHF. The chain employs TRBV6-5 and TRBJ1-5; the D is unclear. This CDR3 spans 13 amino acids. From germline, CDR1 is MNHEY and CDR2 SVGAGI.